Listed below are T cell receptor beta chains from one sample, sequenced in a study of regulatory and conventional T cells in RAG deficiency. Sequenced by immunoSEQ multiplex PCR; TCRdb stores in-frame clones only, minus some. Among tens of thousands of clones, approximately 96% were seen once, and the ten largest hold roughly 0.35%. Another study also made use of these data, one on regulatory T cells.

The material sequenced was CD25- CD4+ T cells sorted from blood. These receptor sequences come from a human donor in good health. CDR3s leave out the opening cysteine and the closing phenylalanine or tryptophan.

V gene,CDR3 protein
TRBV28,ASSRRQGETFEQY
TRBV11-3,ASSRLPGQTNTGELF
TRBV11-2,ASSLDYSSYNEQF
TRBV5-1,ASSLEDRGLRAF
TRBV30,AWSAGWAPSGIADTQY
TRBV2,ASSGQGLYQPQH
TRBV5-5,ASSLGDTGREKLF
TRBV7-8,ASSLDFGGTGARQPQH
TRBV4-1,ASSQEQGGTNGYT
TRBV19,ASSSGGWADTQY
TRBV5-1,ASTQTTGGIADTQY
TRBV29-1,SVSSRLARAQY
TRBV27,ASRQGQTSSYEQY
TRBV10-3,AISPGLAGVSEQY
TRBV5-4,ASSLGQGSYNEQF
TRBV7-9,ASSVRQGSGANVLT
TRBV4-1,ASSQESRGNGYT
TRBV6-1,ASSVGRGSGYT
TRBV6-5,ASRPPGTVNSPLH
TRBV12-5,ASGTDRLLMNTEAF
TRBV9,ASSPRGAASNTQY
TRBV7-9,ASRWRDRGDGYT
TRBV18,ASSPGIMANTGELF
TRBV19,ASSIEAASTYEQY
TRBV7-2,ASSPGGGSGRAGYT
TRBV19,ASRTNSWSMNTEAF
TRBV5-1,ASSKNPGQSSYEQY
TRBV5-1,ASSPPTPRDEQF
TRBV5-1,ASSLDRSSYEQY
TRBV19,ASSFPGQGNYGYT
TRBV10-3,ASGAPGGSYEQY
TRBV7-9,ASSLAFTKNTEAF
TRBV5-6,ASSFLGADYEQY
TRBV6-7,ASSYSLCHRSYEQY
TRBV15,ATSRDLLAGDSTDTQY
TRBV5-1,ASSLDRETQY
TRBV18,ASSLDRGEQF
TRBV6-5,ASRVIARSEAF
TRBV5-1,ASSFGGNYGYT
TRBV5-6,ASSLGSSYGYT
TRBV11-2,ASSLEQGAGYT
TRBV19,ASSIVTGGVNTEAF
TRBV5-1,ASSPSQGNTIY
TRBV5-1,ASSPMTGGTFPLH
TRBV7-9,ASSLGRGGETF
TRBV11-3,ASSLGFVAGVTGELF
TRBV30,AWSMDIWGTEAF
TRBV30,AAKTGAGQETQY
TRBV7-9,ASSPRPGDYGYT
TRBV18,ASSPAGSSNQPQH
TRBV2,ASSDPPGRVANTEAF
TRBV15,ATSITGELF
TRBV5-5,ASSLEDTPYEQY
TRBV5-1,ASRHQKQDTYGYT
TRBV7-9,ASSLGGPGGTEAF
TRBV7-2,ASSPVGAHQPQH
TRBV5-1,ASSFDSLTDTQY